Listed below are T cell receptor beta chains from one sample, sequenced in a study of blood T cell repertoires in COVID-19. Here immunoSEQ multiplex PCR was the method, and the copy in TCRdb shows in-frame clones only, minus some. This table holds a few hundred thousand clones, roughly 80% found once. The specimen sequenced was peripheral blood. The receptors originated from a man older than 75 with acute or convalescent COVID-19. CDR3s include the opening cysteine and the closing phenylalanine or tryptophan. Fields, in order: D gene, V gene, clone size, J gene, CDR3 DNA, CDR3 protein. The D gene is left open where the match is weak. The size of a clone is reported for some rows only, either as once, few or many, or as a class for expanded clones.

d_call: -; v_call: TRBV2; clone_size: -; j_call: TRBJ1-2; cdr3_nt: TGTGCCAGCGCTTTGTTTCAGGAACCCATCTATGGCTACACCTTC; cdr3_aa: CASALFQEPIYGYTF
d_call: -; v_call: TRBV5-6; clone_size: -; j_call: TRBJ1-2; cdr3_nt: TGTGCCAGCAGCCGAGGACTGGGGGGCTACACCTTC; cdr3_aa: CASSRGLGGYTF
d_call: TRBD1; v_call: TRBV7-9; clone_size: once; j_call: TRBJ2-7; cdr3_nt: TGTGCCAGCAGTCGCCAGGGGGCGGAGCAGTACTTC; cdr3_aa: CASSRQGAEQYF
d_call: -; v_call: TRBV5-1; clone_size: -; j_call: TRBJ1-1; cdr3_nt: TGCGCCAGCAGCCCGCTACCGGTACCCATGAACACTGAAGCTTTCTTT; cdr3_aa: CASSPLPVPMNTEAFF
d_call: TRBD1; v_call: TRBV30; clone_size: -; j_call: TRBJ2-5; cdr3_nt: TGTGCCTGGAGTCGTCCCGGGACAGGGAAAGAGACCCAGTACTTC; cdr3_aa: CAWSRPGTGKETQYF
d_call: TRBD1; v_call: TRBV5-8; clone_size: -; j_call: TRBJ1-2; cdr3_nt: TGTGCCAGCCGCCGGACAGGGGTCGCCATAAGTTATGGCTACACCTTC; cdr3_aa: CASRRTGVAISYGYTF
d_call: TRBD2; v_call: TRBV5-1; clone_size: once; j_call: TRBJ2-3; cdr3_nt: TGCGCCAGCAGACCTGCGGGAGCAGATACGCAGTATTTT; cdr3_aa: CASRPAGADTQYF
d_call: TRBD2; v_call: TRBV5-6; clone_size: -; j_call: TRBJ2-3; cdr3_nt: TGTGCCAGCACCCTGGGGTCCGGACTAGCGAGCACAGATACGCAGTATTTT; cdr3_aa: CASTLGSGLASTDTQYF
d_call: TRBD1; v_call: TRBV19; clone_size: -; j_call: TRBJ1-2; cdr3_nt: TGTGCCACCCACCCCCTCGGGACAGCGTCTGGACCTAACTATGGCTACACCTTC; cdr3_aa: CATHPLGTASGPNYGYTF
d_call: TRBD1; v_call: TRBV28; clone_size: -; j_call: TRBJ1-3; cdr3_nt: TGTGCCAGCAGTTTATACCTACAGGGGGCAGGAAACACCATATATTTT; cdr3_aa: CASSLYLQGAGNTIYF
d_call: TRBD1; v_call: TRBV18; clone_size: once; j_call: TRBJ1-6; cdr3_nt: TGTGCCAGCTCACCTGGGACAGGGGCTTATAATTCACCCCTCCACTTT; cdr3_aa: CASSPGTGAYNSPLHF
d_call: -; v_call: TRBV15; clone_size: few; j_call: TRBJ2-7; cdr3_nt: TGTGCCACCAGCAGAGGGCGCGGTAACCCCTACGAGCAGTACTTC; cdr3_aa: CATSRGRGNPYEQYF
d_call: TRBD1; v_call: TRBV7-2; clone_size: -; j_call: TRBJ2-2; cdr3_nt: TGTGCCAGCAGCTTACTTCTGGTCGGGACAGGGTTTAACACCGGGGAGCTGTTTTTT; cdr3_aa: CASSLLLVGTGFNTGELFF
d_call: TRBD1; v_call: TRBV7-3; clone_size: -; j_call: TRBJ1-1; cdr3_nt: TGTGCCAGCAGCCCTATCCGACAGGGCACTGAAGCTTTCTTT; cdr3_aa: CASSPIRQGTEAFF
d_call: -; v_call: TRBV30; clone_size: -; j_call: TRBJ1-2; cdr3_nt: TGTGCCTGGAGCCTCGGACTGCGGTATGGCTACACCTTC; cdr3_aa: CAWSLGLRYGYTF
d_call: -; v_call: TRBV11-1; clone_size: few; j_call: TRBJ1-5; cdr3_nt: TGTGCCAGCAGCTCAGGAATCAATCAGCCCCAGCATTTT; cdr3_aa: CASSSGINQPQHF
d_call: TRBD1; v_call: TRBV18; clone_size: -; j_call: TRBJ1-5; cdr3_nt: TGTGCCAGCTCACCGCAGGGACAGGGGATGGGTCAGCCCCAGCATTTT; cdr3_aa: CASSPQGQGMGQPQHF
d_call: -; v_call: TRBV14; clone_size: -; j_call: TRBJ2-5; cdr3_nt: TGTGCCAGCAGCGCAAACCCGGGAGAGACCCAGTACTTC; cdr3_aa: CASSANPGETQYF
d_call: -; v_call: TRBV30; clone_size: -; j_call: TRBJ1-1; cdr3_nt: TGTGCCTGGATGGGAGATCCGAACACTGAAGCTTTCTTT; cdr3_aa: CAWMGDPNTEAFF
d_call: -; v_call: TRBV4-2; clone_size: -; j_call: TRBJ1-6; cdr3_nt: TGTGCCAGCAGCCAAGGACAGGTCGATAATTCACCCCTCCACTTT; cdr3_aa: CASSQGQVDNSPLHF
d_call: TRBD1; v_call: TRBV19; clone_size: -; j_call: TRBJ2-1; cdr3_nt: TGTGCCGCCCGGGACAGGGGGCGTGAGCAGTTCTTC; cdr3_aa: CAARDRGREQFF
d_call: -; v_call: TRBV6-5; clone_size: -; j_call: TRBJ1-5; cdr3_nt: TGTGCCAGCACCGACAGCCCCAATCAGCCCCAGCATTTT; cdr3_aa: CASTDSPNQPQHF
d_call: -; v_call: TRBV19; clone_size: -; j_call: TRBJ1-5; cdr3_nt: TGTGCCAGTAGTTCAAGACAGTCCCGCAATCAGCCCCAGCATTTT; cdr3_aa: CASSSRQSRNQPQHF
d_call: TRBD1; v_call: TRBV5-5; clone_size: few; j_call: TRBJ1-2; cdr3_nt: TGTGCCAGCAGCTTGCTCTACGATACAGGGGCCCTTGGTGGCTACACCTTC; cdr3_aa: CASSLLYDTGALGGYTF
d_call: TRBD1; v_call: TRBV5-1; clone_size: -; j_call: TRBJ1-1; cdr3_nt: TGCGCCAGCAGCCTACAGGGGGGGAAGAACACTGAAGCTTTCTTT; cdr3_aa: CASSLQGGKNTEAFF
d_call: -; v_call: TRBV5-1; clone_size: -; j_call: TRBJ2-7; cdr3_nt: TGCGCCAGCAGCCGAATCAAGAAGGGGGACTACGAGCAGTACTTC; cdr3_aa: CASSRIKKGDYEQYF
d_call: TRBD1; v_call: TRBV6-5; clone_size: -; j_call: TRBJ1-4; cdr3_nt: TGTGCCAGCAGTCGGCCGGGACAGGGTAATGAAAAACTGTTTTTT; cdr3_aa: CASSRPGQGNEKLFF
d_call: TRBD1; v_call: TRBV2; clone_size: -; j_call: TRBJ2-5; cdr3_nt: TGTGCCAGCAGTGAAATTGACAGGGGGGAAGAGACCCAGTACTTC; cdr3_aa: CASSEIDRGEETQYF
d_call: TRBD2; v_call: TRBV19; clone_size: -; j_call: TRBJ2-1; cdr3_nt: TGTGCCAGTAGTATAAGGGCTAGCGGGAGCCCCTACAATGAGCAGTTCTTC; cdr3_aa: CASSIRASGSPYNEQFF
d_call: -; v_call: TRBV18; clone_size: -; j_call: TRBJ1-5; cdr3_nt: TGTGCCAGCTCACCAGACAGATATAGCAATCAGCCCCAGCATTTT; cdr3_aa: CASSPDRYSNQPQHF
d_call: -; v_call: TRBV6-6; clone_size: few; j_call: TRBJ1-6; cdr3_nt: TGTGCCAGCAGTTACCCCGAGGCCAATTCACCCCTCCACTTT; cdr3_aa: CASSYPEANSPLHF
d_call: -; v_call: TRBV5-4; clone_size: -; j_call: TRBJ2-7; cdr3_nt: TGTGCCAGCAGCTTGGTGAAGGGGCCATCCTACGAGCAGTACTTC; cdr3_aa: CASSLVKGPSYEQYF
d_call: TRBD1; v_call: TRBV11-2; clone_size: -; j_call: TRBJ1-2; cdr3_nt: TGTGCCAGCAGCTTTAACAGGGGTGGCTACACCTTC; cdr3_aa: CASSFNRGGYTF